The 21 T cell receptor beta chains below were found in one sample sequenced in a study of spatial heterogeneity in lung cancer. Time point noted: sample taken at primary tumor resection. From tumor, nontumor lung or frozen PBMC, whole RNA was taken unsorted for sequencing. TCRdb independently ran MiXCR on the 5' RACE reads; one entry per CDR3 protein. The top ten hold 23% of the sample, which has 2,000 to 2,500 distinct CDR3 sequences, more than 10% seen once. The material sequenced was normal lung tissue next to the tumor, taken at surgery. These TCRs come from a male donor with early-stage non-small cell lung cancer.

Relative to its sample, this clonotype is medium-sized. A library made for alpha chains picked up this beta chain off target, so its size means little. CDR3 coding DNA: TGTGCCAGCAGCCATGGGACAGGCGGCTATGGCTACACCTTC. It yields the protein CASSHGTGGYGYTF. J is TRBJ1-2 and V is TRBV6-5; 8 nucleotides line up with TRBD1. Germline values: CDR1 MNHEY, CDR2 SVGAGI. This CDR3 has 14 amino acids. V was pared by 6 bases and J by 4 bases, with 7 bases of the junction left unmatched.

By share, this clonotype ranks as large. This beta chain lies outside the target of a library built for alpha chains; its clone size means little. The rearrangement links TRBV2 to TRBJ2-7; D possibly corresponds to TRBD1 (6 bases). Trimming cost V 5 bases and J 6 bases, with 11 bases left between them. The CDR3 is made up of 12 amino acids. CDR1 is SNHLY, CDR2 FYNNEI, per germline. This CDR3 reads CASSKDRIEQYF. CDR3 bases: TGTGCCAGCAGTAAGGACAGAATCGAGCAGTACTTC.

Concerning this clonotype itself: The library was built for alpha chains, so this beta chain is an off-target read and its size means little. The chain combines TRBV14 with TRBJ2-3; D could derive from TRBD1 or TRBD2 (7 bases each). V lost 4 bases, J lost 0 bases, and 14 bases lay in between. The CDR3 is made up of 16 amino acids. Germline loops: CDR1 SGHDN, CDR2 FVKESK. As DNA, the CDR3 is TGTGCCAGCAGCCGGGAGGGACAGAGGAGCACAGATACGCAGTATTTT. Amino acid sequence: CASSREGQRSTDTQYF.

This clonotype showed up just a few times. Found in a library prepared for alpha chains, this beta chain is an off-target read, and its abundance has little meaning. This chain uses TRBV11-2 with TRBJ2-7, with a possible D match to TRBD2 (5 bases). CDR1 and CDR2 from the germline V gene are SGHAT and FQNNGV. Trimming stripped 3 bases from V and 1 base from J, with 7 bases between. The CDR3 is 13 amino acids. CDR3 DNA sequence: TGTGCCAGCAGCTTTGGCGGGTCCTACGAGCAGTACTTC. Translation gives CASSFGGSYEQYF.

This clonotype was seen at least ten times. Since the library was made to target alpha chains, this beta chain is a stray read and its abundance is not meaningful. This rearrangement joins TRBV11-3 to TRBJ2-3, with D perhaps TRBD2 (6 bases). Trimming took off 4 bases at V and 1 base at J, with 15 bases between the two ends. The CDR3 runs 16 residues. The germline V gene has CDR1 SGHNT and CDR2 YENEEA. The CDR3 DNA reads TGTGCCAGCAGCTCCCCTGGGACGGGGGGCACAGATACGCAGTATTTT. It codes for CASSSPGTGGTDTQYF.

This clonotype has at least ten counts. The library was prepared for alpha chains; this beta chain is a stray read, so its frequency means little. The chain couples TRBV6-6 to TRBJ2-3; 7 bases align to TRBD1. The CDR3 sequence is 16 residues long. Trimming cost V 2 bases and J 1 base; bases outside gene matches: 6. CDR1 is MNHNY and CDR2 is SVGAGI in the germline V gene (reference sequence). The CDR3: CASSYTTGIGTDTQYF. The CDR3 nucleotides are TGTGCCAGCAGTTACACGACAGGGATCGGCACAGATACGCAGTATTTT.

This clonotype was found many times. This beta chain is an unintended read in a library built for alpha chains; its size means little. The chain couples TRBV12-3 or TRBV12-4 to TRBJ1-1; no reliable D call. CDR3 size: 13 residues. Trimming left V 7 bases short and J 1 base short, with 10 bases between. The CDR3 DNA sequence: TGTGCCAGCACCCTGACTGCGAACACTGAAGCTTTCTTT. Its translation is CASTLTANTEAFF.

By sample share, this clonotype is medium-sized (0.01 to 0.1%). The library was built for alpha chains, so this beta chain is an off-target read and its size means little. The chain couples TRBV28 to TRBJ2-5; a weak D match, TRBD2 (5 bases). Germline CDR1 MDHEN, CDR2 SYDVKM. This CDR3 region has 15 residues. Deletions cut 6 bases from V and 2 bases from J, with 16 bases between. CDR3 nucleotides: TGTGCCAGCAGCTATACTGGACTCACACAAGAGACCCAGTACTTC. This translates into CASSYTGLTQETQYF.

This clonotype counts as medium-sized. This beta chain slipped into a library made for alpha chains as a stray read, so its size is not meaningful. The chain combines TRBV9 with TRBJ2-2; the D is unclear. There are 13 residues in the CDR3. Germline assignment: CDR1 SGDLS and CDR2 YYNGEE. Trimming pared 1 base from V and 6 bases from J, leaving 7 bases between. The CDR3 reads CASSVSRSGELFF. Written as DNA, the CDR3 is TGTGCCAGCAGCGTATCGAGGTCCGGGGAGCTGTTTTTT.

By share of the sample, this clonotype is large. Found in a library prepared for alpha chains, this beta chain is an off-target read, and its abundance has little meaning. This chain uses TRBV7-3 with TRBJ2-4; D may be TRBD2 (6 bases). V shed 5 bases and J shed 7 bases, with 12 bases lying between them. Germline V lookup: CDR1 SGHTA, CDR2 FQGTGA. This CDR3 contains 13 residues. The CDR3 sequence is CASSLSAGNIQYF. In DNA, the CDR3 is TGTGCCAGCAGCCTAAGTGCGGGGAACATTCAGTACTTC.

This clonotype was counted between two and nine times. Being off target in a library aimed at alpha chains, this beta chain has a size of little meaning. The CDR3 sequence is CASSLQYSGNTIYF. Here the CDR3 DNA reads TGTGCCAGCAGTCTACAGTACTCTGGAAACACCATATATTTT. The V and J genes are TRBV28 and TRBJ1-3, with D uncertain. Germline V gives CDR1 MDHEN, CDR2 SYDVKM. The CDR3 has 14 amino acids. The V end was cut by 5 bases, the J end by 0 bases, with 8 bases between. Full variable domain (outside the CDR3, taken from reference TRBV28 and TRBJ1-3): DVKVTQSSRYLVKRTGEKVFLECVQDMDHENMFWYRQDPGLGLRLIYFSYDVKMKEKGDIPEGYSVSREKKERFSLILESASTNQTSMYLCASSLQYSGNTIYFGEGSWLTVV.

This clonotype is labeled as medium-sized (0.01 to 0.1%). As an off-target read in a library built for alpha chains, this beta chain has a frequency of little significance. The rearrangement links TRBV6-2 or TRBV6-3 to TRBJ1-5; D unresolved. The CDR3 sequence is 12 residues long. CDR1 MNHEY and CDR2 SVGEGT come from the germline V gene. V dropped 3 bases and J dropped 6 bases, with 6 bases sitting between them. CDR3 coding DNA: TGTGCCAGCAGTTATATATTTCAGCCCCAGCATTTT. Its translation is CASSYIFQPQHF.

By sample fraction, this clonotype is medium-sized. For a library built for alpha chains, this beta chain is a stray read; little rests on its size. This rearrangement joins TRBV5-1 to TRBJ2-7; D is perhaps TRBD2 (5 bases). CDR1 is SGHRS, CDR2 YFSETQ, per germline. The CDR3 is made up of 13 amino acids. Deletions cut 4 bases from V and 7 bases from J, with 15 bases between. The CDR3: CASSPGGGNEQYF. The CDR3 bases are TGCGCCAGCAGCCCGGGCGGAGGTAATGAGCAGTACTTC.

This clonotype is labeled medium-sized. Little can be read into the size of this beta chain, an off-target read in a library designed for alpha chains. The chain couples TRBV7-9 to TRBJ2-3; D is unresolved. Trimming took 5 bases from V and 0 from J, leaving 21 bases between them. This CDR3 is built from 18 residues. Germline V CDR1 and CDR2: SEHNR, FQNEAQ (reference sequence). The CDR3 protein is CASSPDARRLTSTDTQYF. The CDR3 DNA sequence: TGTGCCAGCAGCCCAGATGCTCGACGGCTGACTAGCACAGATACGCAGTATTTT. Full variable domain (outside the CDR3, taken from reference TRBV7-9 and TRBJ2-3): DTGVSQNPRHKITKRGQNVTFRCDPISEHNRLYWYRQTLGQGPEFLTYFQNEAQLEKSRLLSDRFSAERPKGSFSTLEIQRTEQGDSAMYLCASSPDARRLTSTDTQYFGPGTRLTVL.

This clonotype is large by share. This beta chain came through as a stray read in a library set up for alpha chains, and its size says little. V usage is TRBV7-3 and J usage is TRBJ2-2; D gene ambiguous. This CDR3 region has 12 residues. Germline V gene data show CDR1 as SGHTA and CDR2 as FQGTGA. V gave up 2 bases and J gave up 5 bases, with 3 bases separating them. DNA of the CDR3: TGTGCCAGCAGCTTAGGGACCGGGGAGCTGTTTTTT. It encodes CASSLGTGELFF.

This clonotype was seen at least ten times. The junction shows a germline mismatch at one end, possibly a read error. A library made for alpha chains picked up this beta chain off target, so its size means little. The gene calls are TRBV6-6 and TRBJ2-2; 7 bases agree with TRBD1. The CDR3 is 14 amino acids. The germline V gene encodes CDR1 MNHNY and CDR2 SVGAGI (reference sequence). The CDR3, as DNA: TGTGCCAGCAGAGGGGGACAGAACAGCGGGGAGCTGTTTTTT. Residues: CASRGGQNSGELFF.

A remark on this clonotype: Within a library made for alpha chains, this beta chain is off target, and its count is uninformative. This chain uses TRBV6-5 with TRBJ2-7; D is tentatively TRBD1 or TRBD2 (5 bases each). This CDR3 contains 15 residues. V gave up 5 bases and J gave up 0 bases, with 14 bases separating them. Germline CDR1 and CDR2: MNHEY and SVGAGI. The CDR3: CASSIGTESSYEQYF. CDR3 sequence (DNA): TGTGCCAGCAGTATAGGGACCGAAAGCTCCTACGAGCAGTACTTC.

This clonotype is medium-sized (0.01 to 0.1%) by share. This beta chain is a stray read from a library made for alpha chains; its abundance is not meaningful. The chain has TRBV2 and TRBJ2-7; possible D gene TRBD2, 6 bases. The CDR3 has 12 amino acids. From germline, CDR1 is SNHLY and CDR2 FYNNEI. V lost 1 base to trimming and J lost 12 bases, with 13 bases between them. CDR3 sequence reads: CASSEERACVYF. Written as DNA, the CDR3 is TGTGCCAGCAGTGAAGAGCGGGCGTGCGTGTACTTC.

This clonotype has at least ten counts. This beta chain is an unintended read in a library built for alpha chains; its size means little. The chain employs TRBV6-5 and TRBJ2-7, with 11 bases that match TRBD1. The germline gives CDR1 MNHEY, CDR2 SVGAGI. The CDR3 spans 14 residues. Trimming removed 7 bases from V and 5 bases from J; junction bases left unmatched: 7. The CDR3 here is CASTSDRGPNEQYF. CDR3 nucleotide sequence: TGTGCCAGCACCTCGGACAGGGGGCCTAACGAGCAGTACTTC.

In the case of this clonotype: The library was built for alpha chains, so this beta chain is an off-target read and its size means little. The V gene is TRBV5-1, the J gene TRBJ2-3; D is unclear. The V gene's germline CDR1 is SGHRS and CDR2 YFSETQ. This CDR3 region has 12 residues. V lost 0 bases and J 4 bases, leaving 3 bases between the germline ends. In nucleotides, the CDR3 is TGCGCCAGCAGCTTGGTGGCAGATACGCAGTATTTT. Protein product: CASSLVADTQYF.

Comment on this clonotype: The library was built for alpha chains, so this beta chain is an off-target read and its size means little. V and J are TRBV5-1 and TRBJ2-5; D not certain. CDR3 length equals 13 residues. The ends were cut back, 3 bases at V and 1 base at J, with 7 bases in the middle. Germline V gene lookup returns CDR1 SGHRS and CDR2 YFSETQ. The CDR3 sequence is CASSSRAQETQYF. DNA for the CDR3: TGCGCCAGCAGCTCCCGGGCCCAAGAGACCCAGTACTTC. Using reference TRBV5-1 and TRBJ2-5 for the parts outside the CDR3, the full variable domain is KAGVTQTPRYLIKTRGQQVTLSCSPISGHRSVSWYQQTPGQGLQFLFEYFSETQRNKGNFPGRFSGRQFSNSRSEMNVSTLELGDSALYLCASSSRAQETQYFGPGTRLLVL.